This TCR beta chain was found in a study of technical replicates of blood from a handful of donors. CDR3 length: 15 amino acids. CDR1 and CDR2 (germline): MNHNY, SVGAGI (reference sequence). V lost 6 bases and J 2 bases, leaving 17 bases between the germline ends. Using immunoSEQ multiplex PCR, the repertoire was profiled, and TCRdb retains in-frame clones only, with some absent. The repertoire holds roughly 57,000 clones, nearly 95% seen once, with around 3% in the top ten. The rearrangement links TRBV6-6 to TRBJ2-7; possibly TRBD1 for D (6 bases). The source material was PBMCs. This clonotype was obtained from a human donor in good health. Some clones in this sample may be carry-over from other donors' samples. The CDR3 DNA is TGTGCCAGCAGGACAACCGGGACACAAACCTACGAGCAGTACTTC. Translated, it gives CASRTTGTQTYEQYF.